What follows is one TCR beta chain and its context. Replicate PCRs were loaded with 250 to 350 ng DNA from unsorted PBMC, about 32,000 T cell genomes. Generated by immunoSEQ multiplex PCR, the TCRdb table keeps only in-frame clones and is missing some. This sample carries 450,000 to 600,000 clones, 79% of them seen once, and the ten largest clones take about 12%. This sample stems from a study of shared clonotypes between healthy human individuals. Losses at the gene ends were 3 bases for V and 8 bases for J; bases not matched to a gene: 8. The CDR3 runs to 16 residues. The germline V gene encodes CDR1 MDHEN and CDR2 SYDVKM.

This sequence joins TRBV28 and TRBJ1-4, with 11 nucleotides matching TRBD1. This sequence originates from a middle-aged woman in good health. Some clones in this sample may be carry-over from other donors' samples. Sequenced material: PBMCs. The CDR3 DNA follows: TGTGCCAGCAGTTTGGGACAGGGGGTAGTAAGGGAAAAACTGTTTTTT. Amino acids: CASSLGQGVVREKLFF.